Described below is a single TCR beta chain sequence and its context. A junction end diverges from the germline sequence, so it may reflect a read error. The sample comes from a study of blood T cell repertoires in COVID-19. Study details: Samples of COVID-19 (acute and convalescent) were obtained from the United States, Italy and Spain. T cells, B-cell-depleted T cells, or PBMCs provided the cDNA or gDNA that served as material.

In the original analysis: Researchers report that nucleated cell counts were estimated from reference gene primer amplification. Profiled with immunoSEQ multiplex PCR; TCRdb holds only in-frame clones, not every one. V and J calls and clone size are as listed in that table; D and trimming were resolved from the DNA. The sample has 350,000 or so clones, around 90% seen once. The sample comprised peripheral blood. This clonotype was sampled from a man between 18 and 35 years old with active or convalescent COVID-19.

The CDR3 loop is CASSDRDSDEQYF. CDR3 DNA sequence: TGTGCCAGCAGTGACAGGGACTCCGACGAGCAGTACTTC. The gene calls are TRBV2 and TRBJ2-7; TRBD2 is a possible D gene (6 bases). This CDR3 contains 13 residues. Looked up from germline, CDR1 is SNHLY and CDR2 is FYNNEI.